This T cell receptor (beta chain) was sequenced during a study of molecular identifiers for immune sequencing clone quantification (dated by TCRdb to the late 2010s). Background on the whole study: In a replicate experiment, RNA from roughly 18,000 or 92,000 naive CD8 T cells was split into five aliquots, four of which were sequenced. The study was a methods study using CD8 T cells to benchmark molecular-identifier clustering-based TCR repertoire sequencing (MIDCIRS) and TCR RNA copy counting. Results and caveats for the whole study, not just this receptor: When barcode sub-clustering was left out, chimeric consensus sequences inflated TCR diversity, with chimeras reaching as high as 47%. Highly expanded clone sizes could be underestimated if identical TCR molecules share a barcode. Modeling indicated approximately 3 TCR RNA copies recovered per cell, compared with around 10 by digital PCR, which implies a capture efficiency of approximately 29%. Spiked-in Jurkat TCR RNA equivalent to a single cell was reported to be detectable even among approximately 1 million naive CD8 T cells. Spiked-in Jurkat TCR RNA (roughly 10 copies' worth), which is not part of the donor repertoire, was contained in the naive libraries. In CMV-specific effector cells, over 98% of molecules were held by clones above 20 RNA copies, whereas under 1% of molecules were held by such clones in naive cells.

The receptor library was made with PCR. The instrument was a NextSeq 500. Bulk TCR libraries were generated as previously described, with the TCR primers listed in Table S5 used. The Qiagen AllPrep DNA/RNA kit was used to purify total RNA. Reads from multiple sequencing runs of the same library were pooled before analysis. For the original study's pipeline: Reads were retained only if the reads had an exact TCR constant sequence, and the retained reads were trimmed to 150 nt and grouped according to their 12-nt molecular barcodes. Within each barcode group, reads were sub-clustered at a 15% Levenshtein threshold, and quality-weighted consensus sequences were built per RNA molecule. Non-functional sequences were removed, as were lower-count sequences one edit away from another. Based on a fit of two negative binomial distributions, barcode sub-clusters having less than 20% of the maximum read count were discarded. TCRdb redid the processing of the public reads, applying fastp at Q25 and MiXCR, and retained in-frame beta chains. Each entry merges the rows of one CDR3 protein and shows their most common DNA and genes. The V and J calls were not made by the authors but by TCRdb's processing. This sample has 75,000 to 95,000 distinct CDR3 sequences in its table, and roughly 25% of those were observed once. The ten largest clones represent about 0.8% of the sample.

Including cysteine and phenylalanine, the CDR3 has 13 amino acids. The retained sequence is limited to the CDR3, 39 bases, with the frame set at the first base. The junction shows trimming of 3 bases on V and 1 base on J, plus 6 bases between the germline ends. CDR1 and CDR2 are drawn from the germline V gene: SGDLS, YYNGEE. This clonotype was detected a few times. No cognate antigen has been identified for it. Base qualities are missing; no much larger clone stands one base away. Naive CD8 T cell libraries were made from 20,000 to 1,000,000 sorted cells using 10%, 30% or 50% of purified RNA. Naive CD8 T cells, defined as CD8+CD4-CCR7+CD45RA+, were FACS-sorted into RLT Plus buffer on a BD FACSAria II. Around 11 TCR copies' worth of Jurkat RNA were spiked into about 20,000-1,000,000 naive CD8 T cell samples to test detection sensitivity. Enrichment of CD8 T cells was done with RosetteSep CD8+ T Cell Enrichment Cocktail plus Ficoll-Paque, and ACK red cell lysis came afterward.

This clonotype was sampled from a human donor in good health. Some libraries in this study had Jurkat cell RNA spiked in. The sequenced sample was naive CD8+ T cells from blood, with Jurkat cell RNA spiked in. The cell subset or site label corresponds to: FACS-sorted CD8+CD4-CCR7+CD45RA+ naive T cells. Rearrangement joined TRBV9 to TRBJ2-3, with no confident D gene call. CDR3 loop: CASSDGRTDTQYF. The DNA sequence reads TGTGCCAGCAGCGACGGGCGCACAGATACGCAGTATTTT.